This T cell receptor (beta chain) comes out of a study of shared clonotypes between healthy human individuals (dated by TCRdb to between 2020 and 2021). Notes on the research overall: The cohort comprised two women and a few men aged 18 to 49 years. For each donor, CD4 naive and CD4 memory were each given three plates, CD8 naive was given two plates, and CD8 memory was given one plate. To estimate repertoire size and how much clonotype sharing occurs between individuals, the study deeply sequenced the blood TCR repertoires of several healthy adults. To increase sequencing depth and limit assay-specific biases, TCR repertoire library preparation and sequencing were carried out by different laboratories using diverse techniques. Between about 0.8 and 9 billion PBMCs per donor were obtained by leukapheresis.

Using the deep immunoSEQ assay, multiplex PCR amplified TCR CDR3 regions from genomic DNA. Extracted genomic DNA from each cell subset was distributed evenly across all wells of several immunoSEQ 96-well plates, and each plate was treated as a replicate. Each replicate PCR for sorted subsets received 200 ng genomic DNA, equal to roughly 29,000 T cell genomes. Purified libraries were measured with a Qubit 3.0 fluorometer, size-checked on a Bioanalyzer 2100, and measured again with the KAPA Library Quantification kit. Every immunoSEQ 96-well plate was sequenced on a dedicated single-read 150-cycle Illumina NextSeq 550 flow cell. The authors' analysis ran thus. Because the immunoSEQ output held only junctional sequences and lacked quality scores, the filtering could not match the filtering applied to full-length reads. To assign V/J genes and CDR3, sequences were annotated against IMGT germline references using PyIR, a Python wrapper for IgBLAST v1.9. Reads were filtered out if the reads had weak V/J assignments (E-value above 1e-6), no CDR3, stop codons, out-of-frame junctions, or ambiguous translated residues. V3J clonotypes were defined by identical inferred V gene, J gene, and CDR3 amino acid sequence. To compute the percentage overlap between repertoires, the number of shared unique clonotypes was divided by the size of the smaller repertoire. Richness of each repertoire was evaluated using RTK rarefaction, the Chao1 estimator, and Recon v2.1 estimates of unobserved clonotypes. Generation probabilities were computed with OLGA for all TCRbeta clonotypes obtained by the gDNA method from a handful of donors. The source is immuneACCESS, and TCRdb retained only in-frame sequences with V and J called. Part of the clones is not carried over; for the studies checked, unresolved V genes explain less than half of this, and the remainder is unexplained. The D gene and trimming were derived from the DNA, and the V and J assignments and clone size from that table. This sample gives around 1.9 million clones in total; 93% of them show up just once. Around 1.7% of the sample lies in the top ten.

CD8 naive samples consisted of CD45RO-negative cells that were positively selected for CCR7, yielding a CD45RA+CCR7+ population without TemRA cells. Healthy HIV-negative adults with no recently reported acute infections or vaccinations were included as donors. All donors were Caucasian adults living in Nashville, Tennessee, USA. Blood was obtained by leukapheresis, after which PBMCs were separated by Ficoll-Histopaque density gradient centrifugation and cryopreserved in liquid nitrogen vapor phase. Purity and quantity of every magnetically sorted T cell population were checked by analytical flow cytometry. Genomic DNA was isolated from every sorted fraction and measured by UV absorbance on a Nanodrop 2000c. The paper as a whole reports these results and caveats: Incomplete sequencing was indicated by rarefaction of sorted-subset datasets, despite the large sequencing depth. Pairwise subsampling led to the expectation that sequencing depth would affect the degree of clonotype sharing among donors. Across a few donors, approximately 4.9% of naive CD4, roughly 3.8% of naive CD8, approximately 2.5% of memory CD4, and 0.3% to 0.45% of memory CD8 clonotypes were shared. Larger estimated clonotype richness was generally found for naive subsets than for memory subsets. Because the study included only a small number of donors, the genetic and exposure-history diversity represented was limited. Sampling was limited to blood, and TCR repertoires in tissue likely differ from TCR repertoires in blood. Compared with non-shared clonotypes, the clonotypes found in all four sorted-subset donors had higher generation probabilities.

Comments on this clone: What antigen it recognizes has not been identified. Base qualities are not recorded, but no much larger clone differs from it by a single base. Other DNA sequences from this sample encode an identical CDR3 as well.

The sequenced material came from naive CD8+ T cells from PBMCs. The cell subset or site tag for this specimen amounts to: CD45RA+CCR7+. This receptor was taken from a man aged 18 to 30 in good health. Some clones in this sample may be carry-over from other donors' samples.

The DNA sequence reads TGTGCCAGCAGCGCCCGGGACACCCCATACGAGCAGTACTTC. The encoded protein is CASSARDTPYEQYF. The rearranged segments are TRBV9 and TRBJ2-7; the D segment could be TRBD1, given 6 matching bases. Relative to germline, V is 3 bases shorter and J is 4 bases shorter, with 14 bases between their ends. The CDR3, cysteine through phenylalanine, is 14 amino acids long. Here the CDR3 DNA is all that survives: 42 bases in frame from base 1. According to the germline V gene, CDR1 reads SGDLS and CDR2 reads YYNGEE.